Shown below are 30 T cell receptor beta chains from a single sample sequenced in a study of shared clonotypes between healthy human individuals. This table comes from immunoSEQ multiplex PCR, and its TCRdb copy is limited to in-frame clones, with some not included. The sample holds about 560,000 clones, roughly 72% seen once. The sample taken for sequencing was PBMCs. These receptors were obtained from a woman in her thirties or forties in good health. Some clones in this sample may be carry-over from other donors' samples.

This clone was detected a few times. The J gene is TRBJ2-7, the V gene TRBV2; no clear D gene. The CDR3 loop spans 12 amino acids. V was trimmed by 3 bases and J by 3 bases, leaving 6 bases between them. Per germline, CDR1 SNHLY and CDR2 FYNNEI. In DNA form, the CDR3 reads TGTGCCAGCAGTGACGACAACTACGAGCAGTACTTC. Amino acid sequence: CASSDDNYEQYF.

This clone is medium-sized in the sample. In the same sample, other DNA sequences code for this CDR3. The chain has TRBV27 and TRBJ1-2; possibly TRBD1 for D (6 bases). Trimming shortened V by 4 bases and J by 7 bases, and 13 bases separated the two germline ends. CDR1 MNHEY and CDR2 SMNVEV come from the germline V gene (reference sequence). The length of the CDR3 is 13 residues. CDR3 amino acids: CASSWSGESGYTF. The CDR3 DNA is TGTGCCAGCAGTTGGTCAGGGGAGAGTGGCTACACCTTC.

The CDR3 region has the DNA TGTGCCAGCAGCCCCCTCGTTGGGCGGCAGGGCTTCACCGGGGAGCTGTTTTTT. Amino acids: CASSPLVGRQGFTGELFF. The chain is built from TRBV14 and TRBJ2-2, with a possible D match to TRBD1 (5 bases). V lost 4 bases to trimming and J lost 4 bases, with 22 bases between them. The CDR3 contains 18 residues. CDR1 and CDR2 (germline): SGHDN, FVKESK.

This chain joins TRBV5-4 and TRBJ1-4, with TRBD1 as a possible D gene (5 bases). Trimming left V 2 bases short and J 4 bases short, with 12 bases between. Germline loops: CDR1 SGHNT, CDR2 YYREEE (reference sequence). The CDR3 length is 15 residues. This CDR3 reads CASSLSRGLNEKLFF. In DNA, the CDR3 is TGTGCCAGCAGCTTAAGTCGGGGACTTAATGAAAAACTGTTTTTT.

The CDR3 protein is CASSEEGRFSYNSPLHF. As DNA, the CDR3 is TGTGCCAGCAGTGAAGAGGGAAGGTTCTCCTATAATTCACCCCTCCACTTT. The rearrangement joins TRBV6-1 to TRBJ1-6; D is unresolved. Germline V gene sequence: CDR1 MNHNS, CDR2 SASEGT. The CDR3 has 17 residues. V lost 1 base and J lost 0, with 10 bases in between.

This clone was observed a handful of times. This chain connects TRBV19 to TRBJ2-3; tentative D call: TRBD2 (6 bases). The CDR3 is 14 amino acids. The V end lost 4 bases, the J end lost 3 bases, and 11 bases lay between the germline ends. The germline V gene has CDR1 LNHDA and CDR2 SQIVND (reference sequence). The CDR3 coding sequence is TGTGCCAGTAGTACAAGGACTATTACAGATACGCAGTATTTT. Residues: CASSTRTITDTQYF.

V and J are TRBV10-3 and TRBJ1-2; 7 positions agree with TRBD1. The CDR3 sequence is 16 residues long. Germline trimming cut 2 bases from V and 4 bases from J; bases unmatched to any gene: 10. Germline V gives CDR1 ENHRY, CDR2 SYGVKD. The CDR3 coding sequence is TGTGCCATCAGTGAGGGGACAGCTTTGGGGTTCTATGGCTACACCTTC. This gives the protein CAISEGTALGFYGYTF.

The chain links TRBV2 to TRBJ1-1, with D possibly being TRBD1 (5 bases). The V and J ends lost 7 bases and 3 bases respectively, with 12 bases between them. The germline V gene has CDR1 SNHLY and CDR2 FYNNEI. The CDR3 has 13 amino acids. CDR3 sequence reads: CASMGPGYTEAFF. The DNA of the CDR3 is TGTGCCAGCATGGGGCCGGGGTACACTGAAGCTTTCTTT. The full variable domain, completed using reference TRBV2 and TRBJ1-1, is EPEVTQTPSHQVTQMGQEVILRCVPISNHLYFYWYRQILGQKVEFLVSFYNNEISEKSEIFDDQFSVERPDGSNFTLKIRSTKLEDSAMYFCASMGPGYTEAFFGQGTRLTVV.

This chain joins TRBV4-1 and TRBJ1-1; the D gene is possibly TRBD1 (6 bases). There are 16 residues in the CDR3. Germline CDR1 MGHRA, CDR2 YSYEKL. The ends were cut back, 3 bases at V and 3 bases at J, with 17 bases in the middle. The CDR3, as DNA: TGCGCCAGCAGCCATCACGGGGGCATAGAGGACACTGAAGCTTTCTTT. This gives the protein CASSHHGGIEDTEAFF.

The table lists this clone with a few counts. The V and J genes are TRBV28 and TRBJ1-2; D is undetermined. The CDR3 has 12 amino acids. V was shortened by 2 bases and J by 8 bases, with 9 bases between the two germline ends. Germline V CDR1 and CDR2: MDHEN, SYDVKM. CDR3 sequence: CASSLRERGYTF. CDR3 nucleotides: TGTGCCAGCAGTTTACGGGAGAGAGGCTACACCTTC.

In the case of this clone: The junction and the germline gene differ at one end; a read error may be behind it. The chain joins TRBV4-1 to TRBJ1-4; D call uncertain. CDR3 size: 16 residues. Germline CDR1 and CDR2: MGHRA and YSYEKL. The CDR3 DNA reads as TGCGCCAGCAGCCAAGTAACGGCTTCCTCGAATGGAAAACTGTTTTTT. Its protein is CASSQVTASSNGKLFF.

The chain couples TRBV29-1 to TRBJ2-7; D is possibly TRBD1 (5 bases). Looked up from germline, CDR1 is SQVTM and CDR2 is ANQGSEA. The CDR3 is 13 amino acids. Trimming cost V 3 bases and J 0 bases, with 9 bases left between them. CDR3 bases: TGCAGCGTTGACAGGACACCCTCCTACGAGCAGTACTTC. It specifies CSVDRTPSYEQYF.

J is TRBJ2-7 and V is TRBV2, with TRBD2 identical over 13 bases. V trimming: 4 bases; J trimming: 7 bases; junction bases outside the gene matches: 7. CDR1 SNHLY and CDR2 FYNNEI come from the germline V gene. The CDR3 length is 15 residues. DNA of the CDR3: TGTGCCAGCAGTGTTAGGACTAGCGGGAGTAGTGAGCAGTACTTC. It specifies CASSVRTSGSSEQYF.

This rearrangement joins TRBV7-9 to TRBJ1-1; unclear D gene. CDR3 length: 15 amino acids. Germline values: CDR1 SEHNR, CDR2 FQNEAQ (reference sequence). V was trimmed by 5 bases and J by 1 base, leaving 14 bases between them. CDR3 in amino acids: CASSQTTLTNTEAFF. The CDR3 coding sequence is TGTGCCAGCAGCCAGACGACTTTAACGAACACTGAAGCTTTCTTT.

The chain has TRBV6-5 and TRBJ2-7; the match to TRBD2 covers 10 bases. This CDR3 comprises 13 residues. V was clipped by 6 bases and J by 7 bases; unmatched bases: 6. CDR1 and CDR2 (germline): MNHEY, SVGAGI. DNA of the CDR3: TGTGCCAGCAGGTTGAATAGCGGGAGGGAGCAGTACTTC. This sequence encodes CASRLNSGREQYF.

As concerns this clone: The sample holds other DNA sequences that translate to the same CDR3. V and J are TRBV7-6 and TRBJ2-2; D call uncertain. This CDR3 region has 13 residues. Trimming cost V 0 bases and J 5 bases, with 4 bases left between them. Per the germline V gene, CDR1 is SGHVS and CDR2 is FNYEAQ. CDR3 DNA: TGTGCCAGCAGCTTAGCAGGGACCGGGGAGCTGTTTTTT. This gives the protein CASSLAGTGELFF.

Worth noting for this clone: The sample has other DNA sequences that encode this CDR3 too. The chain recombines TRBV7-9 with TRBJ2-7, with D tentatively TRBD1 (6 bases). The CDR3 is made up of 12 amino acids. Germline values: CDR1 SEHNR, CDR2 FQNEAQ (reference sequence). V was trimmed by 1 base and J by 5 bases, leaving 6 bases between them. The CDR3 DNA reads as TGTGCCAGCAGCTTAGGGACAGACGAGCAGTACTTC. Amino acids: CASSLGTDEQYF.

The chain has TRBV7-9 and TRBJ1-1, with a weak D call TRBD1 (6 bases). V dropped 1 base and J dropped 0 bases, with 9 bases sitting between them. Germline CDR1 reads SEHNR; CDR2 reads FQNEAQ (reference sequence). This CDR3 contains 15 residues. CDR3 nucleotide sequence: TGTGCCAGCAGCTTAGAGGGACAAATGAACACTGAAGCTTTCTTT. It specifies CASSLEGQMNTEAFF.

The rearrangement uses TRBV15 and TRBJ1-5; 8 bases fit TRBD1. Germline V CDR1 and CDR2: LNHNV, YYDKDF (reference sequence). There are 16 residues in the CDR3. Trimming at V came to 3 bases and at J to 1 base, leaving 5 bases not matched to a gene. Written as DNA, the CDR3 is TGTGCCACCAGCAGCCCGACAGGGGCCAGCAATCAGCCCCAGCATTTT. This codes for CATSSPTGASNQPQHF.

This clone showed up just once. The rearrangement links TRBV9 to TRBJ2-3; the D is unclear. CDR3 size: 13 residues. Germline values: CDR1 SGDLS, CDR2 YYNGEE. The ends were cut back, 0 bases at V and 2 bases at J, with 4 bases in the middle. The CDR3 protein is CASSVANTDTQYF. CDR3 in DNA: TGTGCCAGCAGCGTAGCCAACACAGATACGCAGTATTTT.

CDR3 DNA sequence: TGTGCCAGCACCTTCCTAGCGGGAAGCTCCTACGAGCAGTACTTC. It codes for CASTFLAGSSYEQYF. This chain joins TRBV2 and TRBJ2-7, with 9 bases aligning to TRBD2. The CDR3 consists of 15 residues. Unmatched junction bases numbered 7, after V lost 7 bases and J lost 0 bases. The germline CDR1 and CDR2 sequences are SNHLY and FYNNEI.

This clone has only a few counts. The chain recombines TRBV7-2 with TRBJ1-5, with D hard to call. There are 16 residues in the CDR3. Trimming cost V 5 bases and J 1 base, with 15 bases left between them. Per germline, CDR1 SGHTA and CDR2 FQGNSA. CDR3 protein: CASSPLGGWSNQPQHF. The CDR3 nucleotides are TGTGCCAGCAGCCCTCTCGGTGGTTGGAGCAATCAGCCCCAGCATTTT.

The J gene is TRBJ2-7, the V gene TRBV30; D is unresolved. Germline lookup yields CDR1 GTSNPN and CDR2 SVGIG (reference sequence). The CDR3 consists of 11 residues. The V and J ends lost 4 bases and 7 bases respectively, with 11 bases between them. CDR3 sequence: CAWTLVGEQYF. As DNA, the CDR3 is TGTGCCTGGACGCTCGTGGGGGAGCAGTACTTC.

The CDR3 DNA follows: TGCGCCAGCAGCCAAGCCCGACTAGCGGGAGACTACGAGCAGTACTTC. It specifies CASSQARLAGDYEQYF. The chain has TRBV4-1 and TRBJ2-7; TRBD2 agrees at 12 bases. With V trimmed by 1 base and J by 3 bases, 4 bases remained unmatched. This CDR3 has 16 residues. Germline values: CDR1 MGHRA, CDR2 YSYEKL.

V is TRBV5-6 and J is TRBJ2-1, with 8 bases fitting TRBD2. The CDR3 length is 14 residues. The J segment lost 8 bases and the V segment lost 1 base, leaving 5 bases of the junction unmatched. Germline assignment: CDR1 SGHDT and CDR2 YYEEEE. The CDR3 DNA reads TGTGCCAGCAGCTTGTTGAGCGGGAGACATGAGCAGTTCTTC. It is translated as CASSLLSGRHEQFF.

This chain links TRBV28 with TRBJ2-2; D gene unclear. From germline, CDR1 is MDHEN and CDR2 SYDVKM. V gave up 3 bases and J gave up 0 bases, with 8 bases separating them. CDR3 size: 15 residues. CDR3 coding DNA: TGTGCCAGCAGTTTTGGCCCCGCGAACACCGGGGAGCTGTTTTTT. It specifies CASSFGPANTGELFF.

The chain employs TRBV18 and TRBJ2-3; 9 nucleotides match TRBD2. The CDR3 covers 14 residues. Germline trimming cut 4 bases from V and 4 bases from J; bases unmatched to any gene: 3. Germline V gene sequence: CDR1 KGHSH, CDR2 LQKENI. This CDR3 is CASSRTSVSDTQYF. CDR3 coding DNA: TGTGCCAGCTCACGGACTAGCGTATCAGATACGCAGTATTTT.

The genes are TRBV30 and TRBJ1-2, with D hard to call. The CDR3 totals 12 residues. V lost 5 bases to trimming and J lost 8 bases, with 15 bases between them. CDR1 GTSNPN and CDR2 SVGIG come from the germline V gene (reference sequence). In DNA, the CDR3 is TGTGCCTGGTCTACGGGAGCGGGCGGCTACACCTTC. Its translation: CAWSTGAGGYTF. Looking up the rest from reference TRBV30 and TRBJ1-2 gives the full variable domain: SQTIHQWPATLVQPVGSPLSLECTVEGTSNPNLYWYRQAAGRGLQLLFYSVGIGQISSEVPQNLSASRPQDRQFILSSKKLLLSDSGFYLCAWSTGAGGYTFGSGTRLTVV.

The rearrangement joins TRBV29-1 to TRBJ1-4; 7 bases line up with TRBD1. The CDR3 has 17 amino acids. J gave up 5 bases and V 3 bases, and 15 bases lay outside the gene matches. CDR1 and CDR2 from the germline V gene are SQVTM and ANQGSEA. CDR3 DNA: TGCAGCGTTGATGCCCCTGGGAGGGGACAGAGGAATGAAAAACTGTTTTTT. Translating it yields CSVDAPGRGQRNEKLFF.

This sequence joins TRBV6-4 and TRBJ1-2; possibly TRBD1 for D (5 bases). CDR1 and CDR2 (germline): MRHNA, SNTAGT. Trimming pared 2 bases from V and 7 bases from J, leaving 17 bases between. The CDR3 length is 15 residues. CDR3 region: CASSDGRGLIPGYTF. In DNA, the CDR3 is TGTGCCAGCAGTGACGGTAGGGGCCTTATCCCTGGCTACACCTTC.